This passage covers 11 T cell receptor beta chains from one sample sequenced in a study of blood T cell repertoires in COVID-19. TCRdb's table, derived via immunoSEQ multiplex PCR, lists solely in-frame clones and lacks some. This sample has 150,000 to 200,000 clones, with less than 90% found just once. The material sequenced was peripheral blood. The receptors stem from a woman aged 65 to 85 with COVID-19, enrolled during active disease.

V is TRBV10-3 and J is TRBJ1-5; weak D call: TRBD1 (6 bases). V was clipped by 10 bases and J by 5 bases, with 15 bases between them. The CDR3 loop spans 13 amino acids. Germline CDR1 and CDR2: ENHRY and SYGVKD. In nucleotides, the CDR3 is TGTGCCACCGGGACATTGGGCTATCAGCCCCAGCATTTT. Protein: CATGTLGYQPQHF.

The chain links TRBV6-1 to TRBJ1-1; weak D call: TRBD1 (5 bases). V shed 0 bases and J shed 8 bases, with 13 bases lying between them. CDR1 and CDR2 (germline): MNHNS, SASEGT. This CDR3 has 14 amino acids. The CDR3 DNA sequence: TGTGCCAGCAGTGAAGCTAGGGGTTCCAGCGAAGCTTTCTTT. Translation gives CASSEARGSSEAFF.

The CDR3 DNA reads TGTGCCAGCTCACACTCCGGGGGAGCTGAAGCTTTCTTT. The encoded protein is CASSHSGGAEAFF. The genes are TRBV18 and TRBJ1-1; tentatively, D is TRBD1 (5 bases). There are 13 residues in the CDR3. Trimming took 4 bases from V and 6 from J, leaving 12 bases between them. The germline CDR1 and CDR2 sequences are KGHSH and LQKENI.

The chain has TRBV5-4 and TRBJ2-2; 14 bases align to TRBD2. The CDR3 is 17 amino acids. CDR1 SGHNT and CDR2 YYREEE come from the germline V gene (reference sequence). The V segment lost 4 bases and the J segment 5 bases; nucleotides outside the gene matches: 7. CDR3 protein: CASSGGTSGRGTGELFF. The CDR3 DNA reads as TGTGCCAGCAGCGGGGGGACTAGCGGGAGAGGGACCGGGGAGCTGTTTTTT.

The chain links TRBV11-2 to TRBJ1-1, with unresolved D. Germline values: CDR1 SGHAT, CDR2 FQNNGV. V lost 1 base and J lost 9, with 12 bases in between. The length of the CDR3 is 13 residues. CDR3 bases: TGTGCCAGCAGCTTAGGACAAGCTTTCCAAGCTTTCTTT. It is translated as CASSLGQAFQAFF.

V usage is TRBV2 and J usage is TRBJ2-6; 7 bases are a match to TRBD1. Germline CDR1 reads SNHLY; CDR2 reads FYNNEI. Unmatched junction bases numbered 9, after V lost 4 bases and J lost 0 bases. The CDR3 is 18 amino acids. Written as DNA, the CDR3 is TGTGCCAGCAGTGCAACAAAGGGGACAGCCTCTGGGGCCAACGTCCTGACTTTC. Its translation: CASSATKGTASGANVLTF.

The V gene is TRBV6-5, the J gene TRBJ2-7, with 9 positions matching TRBD1. This CDR3 spans 15 amino acids. The ends lost 5 bases at V and 6 bases at J; junction bases unmatched: 11. The V gene's germline CDR1 is MNHEY and CDR2 SVGAGI. The chain's CDR3 is CASSRRGTGIREQYF. Written as DNA, the CDR3 is TGTGCCAGCAGTCGACGTGGGACAGGGATACGCGAGCAGTACTTC.

The gene calls are TRBV29-1 and TRBJ2-5; D is perhaps TRBD2 (8 bases). Germline CDR1 reads SQVTM; CDR2 reads ANQGSEA. The CDR3 sequence is 15 residues long. Trimming shortened V by 4 bases and J by 5 bases, and 20 bases separated the two germline ends. CDR3 amino acids: CSVVGTASSGETQYF. In nucleotides, the CDR3 is TGCAGCGTTGTAGGGACAGCGTCTAGCGGGGAGACCCAGTACTTC.

The chain couples TRBV25-1 to TRBJ1-4; weak D call: TRBD1 (5 bases). The CDR3 spans 14 residues. V was shortened by 6 bases and J by 7 bases, with 15 bases between the two germline ends. Looked up from germline, CDR1 is MGHDK and CDR2 is SYGVNS. As DNA, the CDR3 is TGTGCCAGCAGATCGACAGCGGGGGGTGAAAAACTGTTTTTT. This gives the protein CASRSTAGGEKLFF.

The chain is built from TRBV5-4 and TRBJ2-2, with 15 bases matching TRBD2. This CDR3 spans 16 amino acids. CDR1 SGHNT and CDR2 YYREEE come from the germline V gene (reference sequence). The ends lost 3 bases at V and 8 bases at J; junction bases unmatched: 5. The CDR3 nucleotides are TGTGCCAGCAGCTCCGGACTAGCGGGAGGGCCGGGGGAGCTGTTTTTT. Protein product: CASSSGLAGGPGELFF.

This clone was recorded a few times. The chain is built from TRBV2 and TRBJ2-7; possible D gene TRBD1, 6 bases. Trimming cost V 6 bases and J 2 bases, with 14 bases left between them. Germline values: CDR1 SNHLY, CDR2 FYNNEI. The CDR3 consists of 14 residues. The CDR3 region has the DNA TGTGCCAGCAGAGTACAGGGTTCGGCCTACGAGCAGTACTTC. Protein product: CASRVQGSAYEQYF.